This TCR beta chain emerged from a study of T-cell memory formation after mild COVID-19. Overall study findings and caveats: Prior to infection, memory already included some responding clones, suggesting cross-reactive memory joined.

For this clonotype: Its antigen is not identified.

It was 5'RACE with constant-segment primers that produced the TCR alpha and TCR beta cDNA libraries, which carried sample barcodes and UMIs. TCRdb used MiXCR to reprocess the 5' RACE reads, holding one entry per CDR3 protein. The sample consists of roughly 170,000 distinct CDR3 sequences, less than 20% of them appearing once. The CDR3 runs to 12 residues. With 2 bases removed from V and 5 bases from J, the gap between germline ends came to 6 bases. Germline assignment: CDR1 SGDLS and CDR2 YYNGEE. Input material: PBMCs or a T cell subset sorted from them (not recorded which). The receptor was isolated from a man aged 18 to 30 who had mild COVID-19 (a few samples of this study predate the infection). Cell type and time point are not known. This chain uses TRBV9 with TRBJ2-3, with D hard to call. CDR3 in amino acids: CASSVQEDTQYF. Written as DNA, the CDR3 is TGTGCCAGCAGCGTTCAGGAAGATACGCAGTATTTT. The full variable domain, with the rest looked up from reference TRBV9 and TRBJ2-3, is DSGVTQTPKHLITATGQRVTLRCSPRSGDLSVYWYQQSLDQGLQFLIQYYNGEERAKGNILERFSAQQFPDLHSELNLSSLELGDSALYFCASSVQEDTQYFGPGTRLTVL.